This T cell receptor (beta chain) comes out of a study of technical replicates of blood from a handful of donors. Losses at the gene ends were 0 bases for V and 6 bases for J; bases not matched to a gene: 6. The CDR3 totals 16 residues. Germline CDR1 SGHKS, CDR2 YYEKEE (reference sequence). Some clones are missing from TCRdb's copy, which holds only in-frame ones; the method was immunoSEQ multiplex PCR. Seen here are around 76,000 clones, around nine tenths observed once, and the top ten hold 0.4% to 0.5%. The V gene is TRBV5-5, the J gene TRBJ2-1, with 10 bases matching TRBD2. The sequencing sample was made of T cells isolated from PBMCs. This receptor was taken from a human donor in good health. The CDR3, as DNA: TGTGCCAGCAGCTTGGCCCTAGCGGGAGTTGTCAATGAGCAGTTCTTC. Its translation is CASSLALAGVVNEQFF.